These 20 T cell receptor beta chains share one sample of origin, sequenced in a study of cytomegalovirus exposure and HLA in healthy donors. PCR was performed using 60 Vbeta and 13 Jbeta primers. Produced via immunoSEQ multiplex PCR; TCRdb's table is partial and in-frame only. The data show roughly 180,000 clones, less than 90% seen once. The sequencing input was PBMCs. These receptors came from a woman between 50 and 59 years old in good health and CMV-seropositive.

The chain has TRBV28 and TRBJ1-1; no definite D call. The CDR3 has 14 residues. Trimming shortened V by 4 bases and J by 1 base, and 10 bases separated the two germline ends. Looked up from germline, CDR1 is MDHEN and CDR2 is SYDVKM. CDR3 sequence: CASSSPGPNTEAFF. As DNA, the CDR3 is TGTGCCAGCAGTTCTCCAGGCCCGAACACTGAAGCTTTCTTT.

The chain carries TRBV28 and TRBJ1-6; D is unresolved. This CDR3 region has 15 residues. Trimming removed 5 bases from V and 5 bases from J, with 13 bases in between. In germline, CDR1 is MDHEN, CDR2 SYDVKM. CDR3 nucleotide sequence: TGTGCCAGCAGTCTTGGAGGGTGGGATAATTCACCCCTCCACTTT. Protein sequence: CASSLGGWDNSPLHF.

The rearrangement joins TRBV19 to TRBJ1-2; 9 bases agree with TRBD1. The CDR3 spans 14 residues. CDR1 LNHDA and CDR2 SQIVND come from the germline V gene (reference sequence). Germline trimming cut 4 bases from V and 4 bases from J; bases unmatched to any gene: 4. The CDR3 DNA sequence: TGTGCCAGTAGTACGACGGGACAGGGCTATGGCTACACCTTC. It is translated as CASSTTGQGYGYTF.

CDR3 bases: TGCGCCAGCAGCTTGGCCGGGACTAGCGGGAGGGCCCGGGAGACCCAGTACTTC. Its protein is CASSLAGTSGRARETQYF. The chain combines TRBV5-1 with TRBJ2-5; 16 bases align to TRBD2. The junction had 7 bases not matched to a gene; V was cut back by 0 bases and J by 5 bases. Germline CDR1 is SGHRS and CDR2 is YFSETQ. CDR3 length equals 18 residues.

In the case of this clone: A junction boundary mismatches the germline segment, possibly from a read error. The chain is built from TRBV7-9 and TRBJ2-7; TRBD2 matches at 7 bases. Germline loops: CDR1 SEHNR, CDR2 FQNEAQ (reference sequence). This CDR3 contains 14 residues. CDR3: CSSSLSGRSYEQYF. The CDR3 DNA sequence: TGTTCCAGCAGCTTATCCGGGAGGTCCTACGAGCAGTACTTC. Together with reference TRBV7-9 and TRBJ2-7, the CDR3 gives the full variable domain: DTGVSQNPRHKITKRGQNVTFRCDPISEHNRLYWYRQTLGQGPEFLTYFQNEAQLEKSRLLSDRFSAERPKGSFSTLEIQRTEQGDSAMYLCSSSLSGRSYEQYFGPGTRLTVT.

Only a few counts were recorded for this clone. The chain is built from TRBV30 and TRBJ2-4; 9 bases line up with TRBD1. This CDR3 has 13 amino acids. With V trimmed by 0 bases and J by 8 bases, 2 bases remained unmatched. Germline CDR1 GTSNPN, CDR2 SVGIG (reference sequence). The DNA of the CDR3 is TGTGCCTGGAGTGTAGACAGGGGGGACATTCAGTACTTC. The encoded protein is CAWSVDRGDIQYF.

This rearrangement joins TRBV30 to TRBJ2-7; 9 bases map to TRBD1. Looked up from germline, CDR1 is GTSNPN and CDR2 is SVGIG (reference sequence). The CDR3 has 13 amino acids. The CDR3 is CAGGGDRANRQYF. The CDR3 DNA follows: TGTGCGGGAGGGGGGGACAGGGCTAACCGTCAGTACTTC. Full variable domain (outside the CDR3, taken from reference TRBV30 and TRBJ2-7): SQTIHQWPATLVQPVGSPLSLECTVEGTSNPNLYWYRQAAGRGLQLLFYSVGIGQISSEVPQNLSASRPQDRQFILSSKKLLLSDSGFYLCAGGGDRANRQYFGPGTRLTVT.

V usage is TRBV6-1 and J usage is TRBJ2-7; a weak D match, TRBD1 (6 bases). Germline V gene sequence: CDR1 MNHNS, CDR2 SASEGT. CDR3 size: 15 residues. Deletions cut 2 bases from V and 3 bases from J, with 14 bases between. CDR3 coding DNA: TGTGCCAGCAGTGAACTCGACAGGTCTAACTACGAGCAGTACTTC. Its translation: CASSELDRSNYEQYF.

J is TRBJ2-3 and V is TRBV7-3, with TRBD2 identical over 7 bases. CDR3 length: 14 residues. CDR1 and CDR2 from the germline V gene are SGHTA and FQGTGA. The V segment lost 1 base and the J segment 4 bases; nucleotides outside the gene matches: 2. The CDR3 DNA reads TGTGCCAGCAGCTTAAGGGACTACTCAGATACGCAGTATTTT. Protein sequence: CASSLRDYSDTQYF.

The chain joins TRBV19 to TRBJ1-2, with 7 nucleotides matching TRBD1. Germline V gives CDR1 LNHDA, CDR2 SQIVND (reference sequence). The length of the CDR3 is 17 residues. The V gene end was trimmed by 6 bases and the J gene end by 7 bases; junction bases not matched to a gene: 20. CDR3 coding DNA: TGTGCCAGTAGCAGACGGCAGGGGGGATCGAATGTTAGTGGCTACACCTTC. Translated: CASSRRQGGSNVSGYTF.

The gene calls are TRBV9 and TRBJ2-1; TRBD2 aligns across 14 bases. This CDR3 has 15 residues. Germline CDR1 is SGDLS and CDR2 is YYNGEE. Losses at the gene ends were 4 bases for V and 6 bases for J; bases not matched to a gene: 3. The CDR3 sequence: CASSPGLAGVNEQFF. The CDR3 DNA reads TGTGCCAGCAGCCCGGGACTAGCGGGAGTCAATGAGCAGTTCTTC. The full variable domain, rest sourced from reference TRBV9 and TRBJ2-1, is DSGVTQTPKHLITATGQRVTLRCSPRSGDLSVYWYQQSLDQGLQFLIQYYNGEERAKGNILERFSAQQFPDLHSELNLSSLELGDSALYFCASSPGLAGVNEQFFGPGTRLTVL.

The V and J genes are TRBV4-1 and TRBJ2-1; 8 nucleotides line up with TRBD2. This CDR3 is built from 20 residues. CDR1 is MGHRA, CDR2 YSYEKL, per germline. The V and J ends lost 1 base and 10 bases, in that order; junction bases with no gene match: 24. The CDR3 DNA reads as TGCGCCAGCAGCCAAGTCTCCCTCGTATCCGGGACTAGGGGGAGAAGGGAGCAGTTCTTC. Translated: CASSQVSLVSGTRGRREQFF.

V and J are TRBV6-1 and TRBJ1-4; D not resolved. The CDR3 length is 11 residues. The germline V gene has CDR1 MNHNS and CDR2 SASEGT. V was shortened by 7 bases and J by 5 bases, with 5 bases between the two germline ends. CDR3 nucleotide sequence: TGTGCCAGCACTATAAATGAAAAACTGTTTTTT. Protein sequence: CASTINEKLFF.

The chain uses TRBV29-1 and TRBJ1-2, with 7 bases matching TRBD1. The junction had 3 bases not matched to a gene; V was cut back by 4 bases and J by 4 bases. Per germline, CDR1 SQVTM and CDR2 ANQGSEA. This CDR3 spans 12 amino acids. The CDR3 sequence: CSVGGGAYGYTF. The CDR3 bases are TGCAGCGTTGGAGGGGGCGCCTATGGCTACACCTTC.

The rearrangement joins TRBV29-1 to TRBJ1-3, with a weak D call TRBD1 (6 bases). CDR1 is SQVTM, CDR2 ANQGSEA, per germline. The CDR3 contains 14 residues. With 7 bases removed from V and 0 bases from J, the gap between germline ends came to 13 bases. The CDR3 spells CSATGTPSGNTIYF. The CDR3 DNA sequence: TGCAGCGCGACAGGTACCCCCTCTGGAAACACCATATATTTT.

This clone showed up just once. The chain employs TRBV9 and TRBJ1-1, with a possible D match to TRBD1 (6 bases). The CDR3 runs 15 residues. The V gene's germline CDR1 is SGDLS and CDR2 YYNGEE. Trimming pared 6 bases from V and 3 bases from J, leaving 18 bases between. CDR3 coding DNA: TGTGCCAGCAACCCGGGGGGGGCATGGGACACTGAAGCTTTCTTT. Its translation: CASNPGGAWDTEAFF.

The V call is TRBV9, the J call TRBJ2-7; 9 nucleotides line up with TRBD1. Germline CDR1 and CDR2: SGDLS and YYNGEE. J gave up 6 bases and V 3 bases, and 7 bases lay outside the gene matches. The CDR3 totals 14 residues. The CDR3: CASSAGQGMREQYF. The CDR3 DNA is TGTGCCAGCAGCGCGGGACAGGGAATGCGCGAGCAGTACTTC. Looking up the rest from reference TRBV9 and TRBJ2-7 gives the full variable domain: DSGVTQTPKHLITATGQRVTLRCSPRSGDLSVYWYQQSLDQGLQFLIQYYNGEERAKGNILERFSAQQFPDLHSELNLSSLELGDSALYFCASSAGQGMREQYFGPGTRLTVT.

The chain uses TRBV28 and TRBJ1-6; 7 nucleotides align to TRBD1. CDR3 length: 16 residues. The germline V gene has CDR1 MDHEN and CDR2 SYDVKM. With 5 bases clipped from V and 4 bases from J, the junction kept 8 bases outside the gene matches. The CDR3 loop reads CASSPSRGLYNSPLHF. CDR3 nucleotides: TGTGCCAGCAGTCCCAGCAGGGGGTTGTATAATTCACCCCTCCACTTT.

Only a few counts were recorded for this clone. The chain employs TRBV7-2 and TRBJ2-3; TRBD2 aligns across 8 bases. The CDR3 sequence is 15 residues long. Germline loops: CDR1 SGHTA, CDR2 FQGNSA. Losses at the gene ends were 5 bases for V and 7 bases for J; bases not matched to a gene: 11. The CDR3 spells CASSLDRSGGYTQYF. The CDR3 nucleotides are TGTGCCAGCAGCCTCGACAGGAGCGGGGGCTATACGCAGTATTTT.

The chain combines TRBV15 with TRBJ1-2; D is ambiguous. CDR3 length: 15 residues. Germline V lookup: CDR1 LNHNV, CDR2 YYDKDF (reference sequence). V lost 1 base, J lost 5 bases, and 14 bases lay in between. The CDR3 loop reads CATSRGATLGYGYTF. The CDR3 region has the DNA TGTGCCACCAGCAGAGGGGCGACCCTGGGTTATGGCTACACCTTC. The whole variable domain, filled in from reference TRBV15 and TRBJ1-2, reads DAMVIQNPRYQVTQFGKPVTLSCSQTLNHNVMYWYQQKSSQAPKLLFHYYDKDFNNEADTPDNFQSRRPNTSFCFLDIRSPGLGDTAMYLCATSRGATLGYGYTFGSGTRLTVV.